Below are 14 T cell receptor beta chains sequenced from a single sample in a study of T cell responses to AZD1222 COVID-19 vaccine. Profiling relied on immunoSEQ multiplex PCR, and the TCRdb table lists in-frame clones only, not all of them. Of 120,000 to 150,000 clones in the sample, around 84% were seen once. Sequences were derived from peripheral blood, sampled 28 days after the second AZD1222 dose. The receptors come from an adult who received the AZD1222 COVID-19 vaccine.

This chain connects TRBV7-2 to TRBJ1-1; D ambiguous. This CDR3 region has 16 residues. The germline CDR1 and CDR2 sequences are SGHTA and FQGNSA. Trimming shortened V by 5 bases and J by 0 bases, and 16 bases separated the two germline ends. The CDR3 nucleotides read TGTGCCAGCAGCCAGTACCTCTCACTTATGAACACTGAAGCTTTCTTT. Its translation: CASSQYLSLMNTEAFF.

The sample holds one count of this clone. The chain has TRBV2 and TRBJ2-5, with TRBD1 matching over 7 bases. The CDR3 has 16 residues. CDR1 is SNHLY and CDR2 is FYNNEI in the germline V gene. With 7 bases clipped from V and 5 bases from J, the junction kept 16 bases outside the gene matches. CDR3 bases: TGTGCCAGCAATAGACGTAGGACAGGAATTGCGGAGACCCAGTACTTC. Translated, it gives CASNRRRTGIAETQYF.

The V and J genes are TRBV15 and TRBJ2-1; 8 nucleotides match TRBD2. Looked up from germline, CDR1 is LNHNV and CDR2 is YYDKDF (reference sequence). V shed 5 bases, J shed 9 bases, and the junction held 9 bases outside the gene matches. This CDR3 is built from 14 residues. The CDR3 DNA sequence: TGTGCCACCAGCCTATTTAGCGGGACCCTTGAGCAGTTCTTC. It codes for CATSLFSGTLEQFF.

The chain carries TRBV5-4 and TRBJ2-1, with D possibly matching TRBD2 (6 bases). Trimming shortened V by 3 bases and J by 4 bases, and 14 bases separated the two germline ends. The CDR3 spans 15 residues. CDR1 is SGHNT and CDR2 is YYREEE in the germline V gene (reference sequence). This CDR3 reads CASSSRTREYNEQFF. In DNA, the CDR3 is TGTGCCAGCAGCTCCCGGACCCGGGAGTACAATGAGCAGTTCTTC.

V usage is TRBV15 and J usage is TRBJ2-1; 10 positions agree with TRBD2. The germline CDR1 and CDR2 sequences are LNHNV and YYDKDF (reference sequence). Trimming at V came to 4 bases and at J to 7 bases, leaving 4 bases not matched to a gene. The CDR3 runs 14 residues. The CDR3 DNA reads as TGTGCCACCAGCACGGGACTAGCGTTGAATGAGCAGTTCTTC. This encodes CATSTGLALNEQFF.

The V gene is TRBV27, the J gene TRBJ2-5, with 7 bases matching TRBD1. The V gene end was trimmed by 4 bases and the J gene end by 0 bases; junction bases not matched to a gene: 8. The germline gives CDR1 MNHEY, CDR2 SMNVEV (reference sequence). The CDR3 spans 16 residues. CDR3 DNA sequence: TGTGCCAGCAGTTCGTTCGACAGGGAGTACCAAGAGACCCAGTACTTC. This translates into CASSSFDREYQETQYF.

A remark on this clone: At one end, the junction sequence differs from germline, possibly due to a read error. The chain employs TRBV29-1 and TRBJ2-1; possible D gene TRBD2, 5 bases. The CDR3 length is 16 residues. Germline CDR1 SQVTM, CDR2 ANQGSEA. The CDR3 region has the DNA TGCAGCTTTGAGGGCGGCCCTGGACGGGCCTTCAATGAGCAGTTCTTC. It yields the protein CSFEGGPGRAFNEQFF.

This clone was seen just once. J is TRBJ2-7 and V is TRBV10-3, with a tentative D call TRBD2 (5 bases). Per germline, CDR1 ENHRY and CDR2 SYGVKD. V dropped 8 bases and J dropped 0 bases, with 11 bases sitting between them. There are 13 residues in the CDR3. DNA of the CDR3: TGTGCCATCGCCCCGGGGTCCTCCTACGAGCAGTACTTC. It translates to CAIAPGSSYEQYF.

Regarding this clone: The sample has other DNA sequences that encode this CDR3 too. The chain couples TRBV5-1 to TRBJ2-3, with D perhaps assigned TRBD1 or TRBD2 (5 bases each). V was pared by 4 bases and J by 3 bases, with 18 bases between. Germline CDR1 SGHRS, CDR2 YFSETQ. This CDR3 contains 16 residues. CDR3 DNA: TGCGCCAGCAGCCCCGGGACCCTAAGTAGTACAGATACGCAGTATTTT. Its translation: CASSPGTLSSTDTQYF.

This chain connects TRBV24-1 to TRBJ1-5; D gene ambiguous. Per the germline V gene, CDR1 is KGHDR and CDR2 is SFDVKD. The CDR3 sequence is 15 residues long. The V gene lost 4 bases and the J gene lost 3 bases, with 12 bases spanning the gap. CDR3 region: CATSDPISLNQPQHF. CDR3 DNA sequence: TGTGCCACCAGTGACCCGATCAGTCTCAATCAGCCCCAGCATTTT.

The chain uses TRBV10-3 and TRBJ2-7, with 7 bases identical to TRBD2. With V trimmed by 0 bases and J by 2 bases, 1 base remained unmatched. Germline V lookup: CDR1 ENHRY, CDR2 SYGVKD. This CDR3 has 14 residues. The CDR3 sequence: CAISESGGTYEQYF. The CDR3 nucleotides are TGTGCCATCAGTGAGTCGGGGGGGACCTACGAGCAGTACTTC.

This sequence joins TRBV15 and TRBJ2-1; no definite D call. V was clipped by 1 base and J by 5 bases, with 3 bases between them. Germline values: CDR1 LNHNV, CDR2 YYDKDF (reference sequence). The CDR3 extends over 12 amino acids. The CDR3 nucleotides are TGTGCCACCAGCAGAGGTAACAATGAGCAGTTCTTC. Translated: CATSRGNNEQFF.

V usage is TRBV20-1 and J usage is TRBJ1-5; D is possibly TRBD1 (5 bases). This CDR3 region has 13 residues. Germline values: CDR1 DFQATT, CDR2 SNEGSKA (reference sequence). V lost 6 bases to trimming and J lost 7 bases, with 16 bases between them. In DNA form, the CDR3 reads TGCAGTGCGAGTCGACGGGACCCACAGCCCCAGCATTTT. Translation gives CSASRRDPQPQHF.

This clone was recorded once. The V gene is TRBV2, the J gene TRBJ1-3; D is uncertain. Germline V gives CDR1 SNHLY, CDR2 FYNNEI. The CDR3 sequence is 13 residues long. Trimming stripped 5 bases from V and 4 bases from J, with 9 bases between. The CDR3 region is CASSRDPGNTIYF. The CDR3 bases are TGTGCCAGCAGTCGAGACCCCGGAAACACCATATATTTT.